These T cell receptor beta chains were read from a single sample in a study of shared clonotypes between healthy human individuals. Libraries were prepared by immunoSEQ multiplex PCR; TCRdb keeps only in-frame clonotypes and omits some of them. The table lists around 1,000,000 clones, approximately 77% of them singletons. Sample: memory CD4+ T cells from PBMCs. These receptors all stem from a man younger than 30 in good health. Some clones in this sample may be carry-over from other donors' samples. Each CDR3 is given with its conserved first and last residue. A D gene is named only where the DNA matches it firmly.

j_call v_call d_call cdr3_aa
TRBJ1-5 TRBV19 TRBD1 CASSPDRGGNQPQHF
TRBJ2-3 TRBV7-2 - CASSLDGNTDTQYF
TRBJ1-5 TRBV4-2 - CASSHLENQPQHF
TRBJ1-5 TRBV27 TRBD1 CASSLSLTGYQPQHF
TRBJ2-1 TRBV23-1 - CASSQSGRGKEQFF
TRBJ1-5 TRBV2 - CASSEGNQIQPQHF
TRBJ2-7 TRBV27 - CASSLLSRDTKQYF
TRBJ1-2 TRBV4-3 - CASSQDGADDYGYTF
TRBJ2-4 TRBV6-1 - CASSESDKNIQYF
TRBJ1-2 TRBV29-1 TRBD1 CSVPEEDRSYGYTF
TRBJ2-6 TRBV28 TRBD1 CASSLRDGWWTGDSGANVLTF
TRBJ2-4 TRBV27 - CASRQVTKNIQYF
TRBJ2-1 TRBV6-1 - CASSETPETSYNEQFF
TRBJ1-4 TRBV30 TRBD1 CAWSVHSGQGNEKLFF
TRBJ1-2 TRBV5-8 - CASSLGGYGYTF
TRBJ2-7 TRBV11-2 TRBD1 CASSQRDRGGEQYF
TRBJ1-5 TRBV6-6 - CASSYSEAARQPQHF
TRBJ1-1 TRBV12-5 TRBD1 CASGLNPGQQNTEAFF
TRBJ1-1 TRBV2 - CASSGMNTEAFF
TRBJ2-3 TRBV29-1 - CSAGGVLNKPTDTQYF
TRBJ2-7 TRBV28 - CASTTGLHTYEQYF
TRBJ2-2 TRBV28 - CASRTGTASTGELFF
TRBJ1-1 TRBV5-1 - CASSLVEGLAEAFF
TRBJ1-1 TRBV11-3 - CASSRMGHTEAFF